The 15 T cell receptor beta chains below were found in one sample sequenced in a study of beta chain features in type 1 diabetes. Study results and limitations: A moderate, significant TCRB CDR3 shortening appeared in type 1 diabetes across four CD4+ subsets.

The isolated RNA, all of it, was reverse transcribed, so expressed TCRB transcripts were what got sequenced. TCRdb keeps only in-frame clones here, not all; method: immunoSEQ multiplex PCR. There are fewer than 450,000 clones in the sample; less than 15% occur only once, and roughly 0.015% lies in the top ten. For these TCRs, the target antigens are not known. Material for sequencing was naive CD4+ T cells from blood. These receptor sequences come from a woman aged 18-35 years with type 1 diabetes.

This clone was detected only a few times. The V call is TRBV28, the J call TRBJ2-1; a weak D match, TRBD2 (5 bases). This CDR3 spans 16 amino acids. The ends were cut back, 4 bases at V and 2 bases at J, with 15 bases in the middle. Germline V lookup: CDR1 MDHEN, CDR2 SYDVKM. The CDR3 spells CASSSSGRAAYNEQFF. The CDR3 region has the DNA TGTGCCAGCAGTTCCTCTGGGCGGGCAGCCTACAATGAGCAGTTCTTC.

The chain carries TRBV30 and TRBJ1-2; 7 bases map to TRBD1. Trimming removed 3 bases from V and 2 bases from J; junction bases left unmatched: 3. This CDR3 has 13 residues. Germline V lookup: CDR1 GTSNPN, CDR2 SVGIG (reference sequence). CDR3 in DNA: TGTGCCTGGAGGACAGGGAACAACTATGGCTACACCTTC. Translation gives CAWRTGNNYGYTF.

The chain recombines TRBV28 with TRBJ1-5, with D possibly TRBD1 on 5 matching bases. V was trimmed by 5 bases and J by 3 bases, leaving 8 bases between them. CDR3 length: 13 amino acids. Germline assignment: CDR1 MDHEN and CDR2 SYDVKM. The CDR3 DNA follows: TGTGCCAGCAGTGCGGGGGTCAATCAGCCCCAGCATTTT. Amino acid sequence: CASSAGVNQPQHF.

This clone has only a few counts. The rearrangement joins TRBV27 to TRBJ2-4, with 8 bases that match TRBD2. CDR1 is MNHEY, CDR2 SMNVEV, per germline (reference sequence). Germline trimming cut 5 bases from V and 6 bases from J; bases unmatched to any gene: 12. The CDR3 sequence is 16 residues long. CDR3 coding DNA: TGTGCCAGCAGTACGCCGGGACTAGGAGTCAGAAACATTCAGTACTTC. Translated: CASSTPGLGVRNIQYF.

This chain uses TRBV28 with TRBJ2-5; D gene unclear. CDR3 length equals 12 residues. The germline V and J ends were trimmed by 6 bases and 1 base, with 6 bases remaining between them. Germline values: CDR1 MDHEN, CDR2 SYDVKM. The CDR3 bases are TGTGCCAGCAGCGGGTTCCAAGAGACCCAGTACTTC. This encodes CASSGFQETQYF.

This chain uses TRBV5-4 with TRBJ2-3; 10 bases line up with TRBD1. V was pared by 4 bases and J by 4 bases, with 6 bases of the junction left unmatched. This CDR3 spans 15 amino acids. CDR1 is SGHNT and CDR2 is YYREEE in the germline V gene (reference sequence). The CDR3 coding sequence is TGTGCCAGCAGCGGTCCCGGGACAGGGGCAGATACGCAGTATTTT. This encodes CASSGPGTGADTQYF.

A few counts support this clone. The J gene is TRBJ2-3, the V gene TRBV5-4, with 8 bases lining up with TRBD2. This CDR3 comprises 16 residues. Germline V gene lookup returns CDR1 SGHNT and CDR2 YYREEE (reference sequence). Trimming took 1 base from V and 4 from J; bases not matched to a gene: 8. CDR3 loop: CASSLLSGRGPDTQYF. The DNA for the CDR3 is TGTGCCAGCAGCTTGTTGAGCGGGAGAGGCCCAGATACGCAGTATTTT.

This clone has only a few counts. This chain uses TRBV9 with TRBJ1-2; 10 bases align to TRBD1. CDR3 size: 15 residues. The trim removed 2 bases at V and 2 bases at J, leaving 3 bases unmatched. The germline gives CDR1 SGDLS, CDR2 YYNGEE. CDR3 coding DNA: TGTGCCAGCAGCGTCGGGACAGGGGCGAACTATGGCTACACCTTC. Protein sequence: CASSVGTGANYGYTF.

The CDR3 region has the DNA TGTGCCTGGAAGGGACAGATCAATAGCAATCAGCCCCAGCATTTT. Amino acid sequence: CAWKGQINSNQPQHF. The V gene is TRBV30, the J gene TRBJ1-5, with 7 bases fitting TRBD1. The germline CDR1 and CDR2 sequences are GTSNPN and SVGIG (reference sequence). The CDR3 contains 15 residues. V lost 4 bases, J lost 0 bases, and 6 bases stayed unmatched.

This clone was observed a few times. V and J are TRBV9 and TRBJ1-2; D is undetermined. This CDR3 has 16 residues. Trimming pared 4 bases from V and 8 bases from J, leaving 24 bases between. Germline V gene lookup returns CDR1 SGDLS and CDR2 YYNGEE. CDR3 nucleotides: TGTGCCAGCAGCCCCCAGCTTCAGTCTGGGCCGGGAGGCTACACCTTC. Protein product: CASSPQLQSGPGGYTF.

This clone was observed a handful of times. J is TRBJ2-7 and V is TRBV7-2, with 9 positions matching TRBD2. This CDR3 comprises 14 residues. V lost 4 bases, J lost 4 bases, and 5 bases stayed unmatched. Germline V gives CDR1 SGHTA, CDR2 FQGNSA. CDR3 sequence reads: CASSSLAGEYEQYV. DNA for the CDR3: TGTGCCAGCAGCTCTTTAGCGGGAGAGTACGAGCAGTACGTC.

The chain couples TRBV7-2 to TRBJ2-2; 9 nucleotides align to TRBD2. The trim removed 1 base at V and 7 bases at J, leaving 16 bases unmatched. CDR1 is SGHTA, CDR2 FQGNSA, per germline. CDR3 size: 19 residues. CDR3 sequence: CASSLVHRKAGGKDGELFF. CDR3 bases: TGTGCCAGCAGCTTAGTCCACCGTAAAGCGGGAGGAAAAGACGGGGAGCTGTTTTTT.

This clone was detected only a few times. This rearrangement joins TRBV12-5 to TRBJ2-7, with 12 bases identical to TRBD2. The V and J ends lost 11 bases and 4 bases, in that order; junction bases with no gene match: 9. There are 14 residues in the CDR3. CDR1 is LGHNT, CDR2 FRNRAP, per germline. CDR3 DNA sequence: TGTGCTCCAAAGCTGACTAGCGGGGGTTACGAGCAGTACGTC. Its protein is CAPKLTSGGYEQYV.

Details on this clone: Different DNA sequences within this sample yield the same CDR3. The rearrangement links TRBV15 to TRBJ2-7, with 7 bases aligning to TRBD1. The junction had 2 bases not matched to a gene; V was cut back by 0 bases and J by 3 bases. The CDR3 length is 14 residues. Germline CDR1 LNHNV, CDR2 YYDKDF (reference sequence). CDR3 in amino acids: CATSRDPGGYEQYV. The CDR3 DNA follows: TGTGCCACCAGCAGAGATCCAGGGGGCTACGAGCAGTACGTC.

The CDR3 nucleotides read TGTGCCAGCAGCCCGCGGGACAGCCGCCAAGAGACCCAGTACTTC. As protein: CASSPRDSRQETQYF. The chain has TRBV9 and TRBJ2-5; a weak D match, TRBD1 (7 bases). The V end lost 4 bases, the J end lost 1 base, and 14 bases lay between the germline ends. The CDR3 runs 15 residues. Germline CDR1 is SGDLS and CDR2 is YYNGEE.